This T cell receptor (beta chain) emerged from a study of T cells after yellow fever vaccination. Study overall: For low cell numbers, libraries were made with SMART-Seq v4 Ultra Low Input.

This clonotype has more than one count but fewer than ten. J gave up 2 bases and V 1 base, and 8 bases lay outside the gene matches. Germline V gene sequence: CDR1 MNHEY, CDR2 SVGEGT. This CDR3 contains 16 residues. As TCR cDNA was made by 5'RACE template switching, a universal primer site and UMIs were added. TCRdb re-called the 5' RACE reads with MiXCR, one entry per CDR3 protein. Here the sample spans 200,000 to 300,000 distinct CDR3 sequences, over 6.5% being singletons. This sequence was found in a man aged 30-40 years who received the YFV17D yellow fever vaccine. The J gene is TRBJ2-7, the V gene TRBV6-2 or TRBV6-3, with 7 bases lining up with TRBD2. This specimen consisted of CD4+ T cells sorted from PBMCs, obtained on the day of the yellow fever booster vaccination. The CDR3 sequence is CASSYFLSGTTYEQYF. Written as DNA, the CDR3 is TGTGCCAGCAGTTACTTTTTGAGCGGGACCACCTACGAGCAGTACTTC.